Below are 8 T cell receptor beta chains sequenced from a single sample in a study of Ad26.COV2.S vaccination and SARS-CoV-2 variants (dated by TCRdb to 2020 to 2023). The label giving this sample's treatment or condition can be read as: 15 to 20 received Ad26.COV2.S at low or high dose, single or two shots; about 5 received placebo; per-sample allocation not given. For vaccine and placebo recipients, repertoires were sequenced using samples collected on day 63 after the first injection. The protocol used for the library was the immunoSEQ multiplex PCR assay. TCRdb took over this immuneACCESS table, retaining in-frame rearrangements with V and J assigned. Such tables are incomplete; in checked studies, under half of the missing clones stem from an unresolved V gene, and the remainder is unexplained. The sample includes more than 350,000 clones, with over 75% observed a single time. 9% to 15% of the sample is in the top ten clones.

Material: peripheral blood, obtained in a trial of Ad26.COV2.S vaccine versus placebo. All receptors derive from a person between 18 and 65 years old who received the Ad26.COV2.S COVID-19 vaccine or a placebo.

The V and J genes are TRBV10-3 and TRBJ2-5; D not resolved. The CDR3 consists of 9 residues. With 11 bases removed from V and 4 bases from J, the gap between germline ends came to 5 bases. CDR1 ENHRY and CDR2 SYGVKD come from the germline V gene. The CDR3 sequence: CALSETQYF. Here the CDR3 DNA reads TGTGCCCTATCAGAGACCCAGTACTTC.

The chain links TRBV28 to TRBJ1-5; TRBD1 is a possible D gene (5 bases). V was trimmed by 2 bases and J by 5 bases, leaving 13 bases between them. The CDR3 is 15 residues long. Per the germline V gene, CDR1 is MDHEN and CDR2 is SYDVKM. Written as DNA, the CDR3 is TGTGCCAGCAGTTTAGGGGCGAGTGGGTATCAGCCCCAGCATTTT. This codes for CASSLGASGYQPQHF.

J is TRBJ1-4 and V is TRBV12-5, with 9 positions matching TRBD1. V lost 7 bases, J lost 7 bases, and 7 bases stayed unmatched. The length of the CDR3 is 14 residues. Germline loops: CDR1 LGHNT, CDR2 FRNRAP. The CDR3, as DNA: TGTGCTAGTGCCCTACAGGGGGCTACTGAAAAACTGTTTTTT. Translating gives CASALQGATEKLFF. Full variable domain (remainder filled in from reference TRBV12-5 and TRBJ1-4): DARVTQTPRHKVTEMGQEVTMRCQPILGHNTVFWYRQTMMQGLELLAYFRNRAPLDDSGMPKDRFSAEMPDATLATLKIQPSEPRDSAVYFCASALQGATEKLFFGSGTQLSVL.

This chain links TRBV7-9 with TRBJ2-7; D could derive from TRBD1 or TRBD2 (5 bases each). V shed 5 bases and J shed 10 bases, with 15 bases lying between them. The CDR3 has 12 residues. CDR1 SEHNR and CDR2 FQNEAQ come from the germline V gene (reference sequence). The CDR3 spells CASSPGTSRQYF. CDR3 DNA sequence: TGTGCCAGCAGCCCGGGGACCTCCCGTCAGTACTTC.

The rearrangement uses TRBV7-8 and TRBJ2-1; TRBD2 aligns across 8 bases. In germline, CDR1 is SGHVS, CDR2 FQNEAQ. The length of the CDR3 is 12 residues. V gave up 5 bases and J gave up 10 bases; unmatched junction bases: 4. CDR3: CASSAAGVEQFF. CDR3 nucleotide sequence: TGTGCCAGCAGCGCAGCGGGAGTGGAGCAGTTCTTC.

The chain recombines TRBV5-5 with TRBJ2-7, with TRBD2 matching over 10 bases. The germline CDR1 and CDR2 sequences are SGHKS and YYEKEE (reference sequence). CDR3 length: 15 residues. V lost 4 bases, J lost 3 bases, and 7 bases stayed unmatched. This chain's CDR3 is CASSQGLAFFYEQYF. DNA for the CDR3: TGTGCCAGCAGCCAGGGACTAGCGTTTTTCTACGAGCAGTACTTC.

This chain uses TRBV6-2 or TRBV6-3 with TRBJ2-1, with TRBD2 matching over 7 bases. The V gene's germline CDR1 is MNHEY and CDR2 SVGEGT. After removal of 4 bases from V and 5 bases from J, the junction contained 5 bases not matched to a gene. The CDR3 spans 14 residues. In nucleotides, the CDR3 is TGTGCCAGCAGTTTGGCTAGCGGTAACAATGAGCAGTTCTTC. It yields the protein CASSLASGNNEQFF.

CDR3 coding DNA: TGTGCCACCAGTGATAGGACTGGGGGGTACAATGAGCAGTTCTTC. Amino acids: CATSDRTGGYNEQFF. The rearrangement joins TRBV24-1 to TRBJ2-1; TRBD2 is a possible D gene (6 bases). Deletions cut 3 bases from V and 4 bases from J, with 12 bases between. Germline CDR1 is KGHDR and CDR2 is SFDVKD. This CDR3 is built from 15 residues.